The clone carrying this T cell receptor beta chain was detected only once. The data originate from a study of blood T cell repertoires in COVID-19. As for the study in general: Acute and convalescent COVID-19 specimens originated in the United States, Italy and Spain. In each case, the material was cDNA or gDNA derived from T cells, B-cell-depleted T cells, or PBMCs.

V shed 5 bases, J shed 5 bases, and the junction held 3 bases outside the gene matches. The CDR3 extends over 13 amino acids. CDR1 and CDR2 (germline): SGHAT, FQNNGV. Authors' analysis steps: Reference gene primer amplification gave nucleated cell count estimates. Generated by immunoSEQ multiplex PCR, the TCRdb table keeps only in-frame clones and is missing some. Clone size and V and J calls were adopted from that table, with D and trimming inferred from the DNA. The repertoire includes around 140,000 clones, about 80% of them detected once, and roughly 17% sits in the top ten. The sequence was collected from a man between 50 and 59 years old with acute or convalescent COVID-19. The chain has TRBV11-2 and TRBJ2-5; 9 bases are shared with TRBD1. Sequenced input: peripheral blood. The CDR3: CASSRTGDETQYF. In DNA, the CDR3 is TGTGCCAGCAGCAGGACAGGGGATGAGACCCAGTACTTC.